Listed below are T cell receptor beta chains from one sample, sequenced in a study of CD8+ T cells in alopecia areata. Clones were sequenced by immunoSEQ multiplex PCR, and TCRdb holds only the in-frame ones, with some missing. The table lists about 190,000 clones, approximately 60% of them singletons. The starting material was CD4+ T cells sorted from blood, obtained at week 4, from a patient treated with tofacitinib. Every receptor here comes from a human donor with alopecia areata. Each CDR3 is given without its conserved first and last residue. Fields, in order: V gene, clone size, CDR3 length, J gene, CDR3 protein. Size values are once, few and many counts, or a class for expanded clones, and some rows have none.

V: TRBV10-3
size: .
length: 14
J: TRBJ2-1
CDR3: AISSGTGGRNNEQF

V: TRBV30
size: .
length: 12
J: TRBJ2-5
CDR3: AWRLGDYQETQY

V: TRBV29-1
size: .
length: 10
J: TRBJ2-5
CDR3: SVDMMAETQY

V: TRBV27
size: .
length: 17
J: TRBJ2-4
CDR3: ASSFLGTSGSLAKNIQY

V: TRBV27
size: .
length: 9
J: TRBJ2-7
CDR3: ASSSSYEQY

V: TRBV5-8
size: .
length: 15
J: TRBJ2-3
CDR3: ASSFESWTSRSDTQY

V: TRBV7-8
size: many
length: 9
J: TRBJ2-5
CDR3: ASGSTETQY

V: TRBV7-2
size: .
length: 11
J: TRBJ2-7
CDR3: ASSLGNSYEQY

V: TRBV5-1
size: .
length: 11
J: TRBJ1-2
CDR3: ASSKGQGAFYT

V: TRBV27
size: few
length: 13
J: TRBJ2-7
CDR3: ASSGGTGGSYEQY

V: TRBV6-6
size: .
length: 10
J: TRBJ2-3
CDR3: ASNQGSDTQY

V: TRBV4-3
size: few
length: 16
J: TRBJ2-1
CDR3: ASSQDISGGSSYNEQF

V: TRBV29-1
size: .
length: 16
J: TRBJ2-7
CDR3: SVEGGGEGLGGLYEQY

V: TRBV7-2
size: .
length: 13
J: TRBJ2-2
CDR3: ASSPTSGRAGELF

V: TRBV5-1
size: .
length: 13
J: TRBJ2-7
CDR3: ASSLDAGVFYEQY

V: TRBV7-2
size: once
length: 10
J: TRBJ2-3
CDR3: ASSLVSDTQY

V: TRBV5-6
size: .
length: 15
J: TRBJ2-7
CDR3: ASSPLTSGTRLVEQY

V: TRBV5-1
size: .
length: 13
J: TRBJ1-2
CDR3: ASSSEGQGGGGYT

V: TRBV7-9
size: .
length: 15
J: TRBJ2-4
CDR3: ASSQASGGLAKNIQY

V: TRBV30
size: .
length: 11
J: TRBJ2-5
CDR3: AWSVQGGGTQY

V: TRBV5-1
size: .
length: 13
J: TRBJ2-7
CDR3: ASSLDPTVTYEQY

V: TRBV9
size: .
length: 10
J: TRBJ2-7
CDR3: ASSATGYEQY

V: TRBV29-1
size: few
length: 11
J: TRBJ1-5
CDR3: SVVSGAGQPQH

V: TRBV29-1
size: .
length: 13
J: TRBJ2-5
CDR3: SAQDGGRKKETQY